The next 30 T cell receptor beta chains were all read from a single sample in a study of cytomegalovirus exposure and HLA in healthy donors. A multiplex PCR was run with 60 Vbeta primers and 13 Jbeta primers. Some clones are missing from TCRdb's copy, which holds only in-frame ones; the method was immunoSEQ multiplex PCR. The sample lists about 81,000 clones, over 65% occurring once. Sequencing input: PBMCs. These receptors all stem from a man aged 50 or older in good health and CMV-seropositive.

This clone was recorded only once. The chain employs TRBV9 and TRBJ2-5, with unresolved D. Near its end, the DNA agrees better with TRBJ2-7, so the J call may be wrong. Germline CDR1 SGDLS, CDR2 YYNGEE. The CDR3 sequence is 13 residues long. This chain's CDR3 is CASSPRASYEQYF. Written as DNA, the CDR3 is TGTGCCAGCAGCCCCCGAGCGAGCTACGAGCAGTACTTC.

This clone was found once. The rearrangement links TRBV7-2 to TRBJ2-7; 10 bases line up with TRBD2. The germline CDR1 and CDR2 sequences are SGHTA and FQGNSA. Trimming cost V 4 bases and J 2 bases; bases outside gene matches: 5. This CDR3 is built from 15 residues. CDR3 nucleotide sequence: TGTGCCAGCAGCTCCCAGCGGGAGGGCCCCTACGAGCAGTACTTC. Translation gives CASSSQREGPYEQYF.

The DNA of the CDR3 is TGTGCCAGCAGCCTGACAGGTCCTGGGGACATTCAGTACTTC. This sequence encodes CASSLTGPGDIQYF. The chain links TRBV7-9 to TRBJ2-4; D is perhaps TRBD1 (6 bases). CDR1 is SEHNR and CDR2 is FQNEAQ in the germline V gene (reference sequence). This CDR3 region has 14 residues. V was clipped by 5 bases and J by 8 bases, with 16 bases between them.

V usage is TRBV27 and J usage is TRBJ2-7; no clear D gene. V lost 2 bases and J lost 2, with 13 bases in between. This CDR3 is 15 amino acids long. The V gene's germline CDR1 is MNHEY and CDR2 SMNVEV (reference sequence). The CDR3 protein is CASSLNSGRPYEQYF. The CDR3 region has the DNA TGTGCCAGCAGTTTAAACTCAGGCAGACCCTACGAGCAGTACTTC.

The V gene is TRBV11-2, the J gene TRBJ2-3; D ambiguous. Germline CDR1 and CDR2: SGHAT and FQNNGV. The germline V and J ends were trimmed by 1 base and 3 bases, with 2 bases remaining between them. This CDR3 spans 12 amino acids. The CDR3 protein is CASSLVTDTQYF. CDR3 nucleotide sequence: TGTGCCAGCAGCTTAGTAACAGATACGCAGTATTTT. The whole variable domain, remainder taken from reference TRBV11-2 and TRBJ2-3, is EAGVAQSPRYKIIEKRQSVAFWCNPISGHATLYWYQQILGQGPKLLIQFQNNGVVDDSQLPKDRFSAERLKGVDSTLKIQPAKLEDSAVYLCASSLVTDTQYFGPGTRLTVL.

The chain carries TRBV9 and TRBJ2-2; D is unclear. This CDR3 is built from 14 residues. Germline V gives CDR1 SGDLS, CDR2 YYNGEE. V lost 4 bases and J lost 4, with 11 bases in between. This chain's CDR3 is CASSQRSGTGELFF. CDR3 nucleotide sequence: TGTGCCAGCAGCCAGCGCTCGGGCACCGGGGAGCTGTTTTTT.

In DNA, the CDR3 is TGTGCCAGTAGTGACGGGTCCCCCTACGAGCAGTACTTC. Translating gives CASSDGSPYEQYF. The rearrangement links TRBV19 to TRBJ2-7, with no clear D. The CDR3 sequence is 13 residues long. From germline, CDR1 is LNHDA and CDR2 SQIVND (reference sequence). Trimming stripped 5 bases from V and 2 bases from J, with 10 bases between.

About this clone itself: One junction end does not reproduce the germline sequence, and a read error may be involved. In DNA form, the CDR3 reads TGTTCCAGCAGCCCGGGGGGGCGCGAGCAGTTCTTC. This gives the protein CSSSPGGREQFF. This chain connects TRBV7-9 to TRBJ2-1; 8 nucleotides match TRBD2. The CDR3 is 12 amino acids. Germline assignment: CDR1 SEHNR and CDR2 FQNEAQ (reference sequence).

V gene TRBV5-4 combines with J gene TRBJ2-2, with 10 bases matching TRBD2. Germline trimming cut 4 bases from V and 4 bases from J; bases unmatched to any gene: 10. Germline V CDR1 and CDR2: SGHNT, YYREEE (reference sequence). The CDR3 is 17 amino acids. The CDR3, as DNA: TGTGCCAGCAGCCCCAGAGCGGGAGGGCCCAGCACCGGGGAGCTGTTTTTT. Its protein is CASSPRAGGPSTGELFF.

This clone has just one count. CDR3 loop: CASRDTPGTGAYNQPQHF. DNA for the CDR3: TGTGCCAGCAGGGATACACCAGGGACAGGGGCATACAATCAGCCCCAGCATTTT. The rearrangement joins TRBV27 to TRBJ1-5; 10 bases align to TRBD1. The CDR3 extends over 18 amino acids. Germline V gene data show CDR1 as MNHEY and CDR2 as SMNVEV (reference sequence). The junction had 14 bases not matched to a gene; V was cut back by 6 bases and J by 3 bases.

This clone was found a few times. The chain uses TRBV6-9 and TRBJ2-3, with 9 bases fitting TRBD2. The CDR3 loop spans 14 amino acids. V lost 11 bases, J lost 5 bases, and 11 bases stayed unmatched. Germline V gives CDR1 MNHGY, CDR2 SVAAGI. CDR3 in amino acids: CARGSGRKLDTQYF. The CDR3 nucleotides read TGTGCCCGCGGCAGCGGGAGGAAATTAGATACGCAGTATTTT.

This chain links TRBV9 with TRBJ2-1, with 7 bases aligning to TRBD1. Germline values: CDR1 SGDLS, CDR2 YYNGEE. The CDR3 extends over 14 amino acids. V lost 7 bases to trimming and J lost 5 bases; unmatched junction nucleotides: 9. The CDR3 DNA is TGTGCCAGCGGCGGCAGACAGGGTAACAATGAGCAGTTCTTC. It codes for CASGGRQGNNEQFF.

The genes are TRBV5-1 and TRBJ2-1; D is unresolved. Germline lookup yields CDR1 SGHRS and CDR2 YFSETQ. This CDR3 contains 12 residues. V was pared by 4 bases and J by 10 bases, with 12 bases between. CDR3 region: CASSVPVEEQFF. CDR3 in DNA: TGCGCCAGCAGCGTCCCGGTGGAGGAGCAGTTCTTC. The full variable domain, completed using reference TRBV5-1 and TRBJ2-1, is KAGVTQTPRYLIKTRGQQVTLSCSPISGHRSVSWYQQTPGQGLQFLFEYFSETQRNKGNFPGRFSGRQFSNSRSEMNVSTLELGDSALYLCASSVPVEEQFFGPGTRLTVL.

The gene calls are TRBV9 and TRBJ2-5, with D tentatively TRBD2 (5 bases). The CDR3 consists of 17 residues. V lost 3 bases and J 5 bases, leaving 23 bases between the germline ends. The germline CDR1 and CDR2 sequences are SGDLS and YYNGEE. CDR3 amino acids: CASSATSGTAPRETQYF. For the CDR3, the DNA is TGTGCCAGCAGCGCCACCTCGGGAACAGCCCCCCGGGAGACCCAGTACTTC.

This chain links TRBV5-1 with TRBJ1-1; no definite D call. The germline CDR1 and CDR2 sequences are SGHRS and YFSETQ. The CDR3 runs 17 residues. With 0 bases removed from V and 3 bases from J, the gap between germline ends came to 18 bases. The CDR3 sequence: CASSLEIMARLYTEAFF. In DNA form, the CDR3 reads TGCGCCAGCAGCTTGGAGATAATGGCCAGACTCTACACTGAAGCTTTCTTT.

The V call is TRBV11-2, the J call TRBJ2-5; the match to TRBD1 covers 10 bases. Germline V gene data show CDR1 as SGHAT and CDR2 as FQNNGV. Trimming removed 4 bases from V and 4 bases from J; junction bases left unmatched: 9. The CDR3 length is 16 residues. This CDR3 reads CASSSPRTGGAETQYF. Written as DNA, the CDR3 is TGTGCCAGCAGCTCACCTAGGACAGGGGGAGCAGAGACCCAGTACTTC.

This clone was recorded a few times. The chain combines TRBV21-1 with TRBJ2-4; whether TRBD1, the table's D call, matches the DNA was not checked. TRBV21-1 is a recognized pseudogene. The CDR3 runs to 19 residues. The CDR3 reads CASSKPNRGADFAKNIQYF. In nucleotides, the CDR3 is TGTGCCAGCAGCAAACCGAACAGGGGCGCAGATTTTGCCAAAAACATTCAGTACTTC.

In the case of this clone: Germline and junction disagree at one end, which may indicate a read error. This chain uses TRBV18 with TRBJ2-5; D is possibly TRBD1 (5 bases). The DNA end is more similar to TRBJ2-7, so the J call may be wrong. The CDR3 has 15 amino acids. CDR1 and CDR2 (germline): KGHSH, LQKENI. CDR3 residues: CTSSPPGLGVHEQYF. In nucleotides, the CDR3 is TGTACCAGCTCACCACCTGGGCTAGGGGTCCACGAGCAGTACTTC.

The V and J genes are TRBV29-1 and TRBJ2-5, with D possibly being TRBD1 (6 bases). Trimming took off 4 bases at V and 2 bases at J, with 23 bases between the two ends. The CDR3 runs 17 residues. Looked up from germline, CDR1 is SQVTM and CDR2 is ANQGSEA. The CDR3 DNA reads TGCAGCGTTGGGGAGATCACAGGGCGGACTTCTCAAGAGACCCAGTACTTC. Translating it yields CSVGEITGRTSQETQYF.

For the CDR3, the DNA is TGTGCCAGCAGCTTAAATCCTAGCGACAATGAGCAGTTCTTC. Amino acids: CASSLNPSDNEQFF. This chain links TRBV7-2 with TRBJ2-1, with D maybe TRBD2 (6 bases). Germline CDR1 SGHTA, CDR2 FQGNSA. This CDR3 has 14 amino acids. Between the trimmed V and J ends, which lost 2 bases and 5 bases, there was a span of 10 bases.

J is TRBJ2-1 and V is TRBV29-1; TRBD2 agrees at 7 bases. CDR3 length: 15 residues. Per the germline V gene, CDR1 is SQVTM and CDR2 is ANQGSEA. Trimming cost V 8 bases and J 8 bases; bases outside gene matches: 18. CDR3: CSINPLGGRAYEQFF. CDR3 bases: TGCAGCATCAACCCGCTCGGGGGGAGGGCCTATGAGCAGTTCTTC.

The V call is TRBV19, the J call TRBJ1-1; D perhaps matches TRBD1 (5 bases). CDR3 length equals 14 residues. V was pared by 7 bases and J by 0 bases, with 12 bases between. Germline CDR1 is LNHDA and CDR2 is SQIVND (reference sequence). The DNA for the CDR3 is TGTGCCAGTAACAGGCGGGGAATGAACACTGAAGCTTTCTTT. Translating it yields CASNRRGMNTEAFF.

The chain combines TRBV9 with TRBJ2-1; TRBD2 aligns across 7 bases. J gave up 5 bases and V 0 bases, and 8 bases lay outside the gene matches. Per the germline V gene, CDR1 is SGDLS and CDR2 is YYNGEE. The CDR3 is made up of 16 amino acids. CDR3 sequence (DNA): TGTGCCAGCAGCGTAGGATGGAGCGGGATGGACAATGAGCAGTTCTTC. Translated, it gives CASSVGWSGMDNEQFF.

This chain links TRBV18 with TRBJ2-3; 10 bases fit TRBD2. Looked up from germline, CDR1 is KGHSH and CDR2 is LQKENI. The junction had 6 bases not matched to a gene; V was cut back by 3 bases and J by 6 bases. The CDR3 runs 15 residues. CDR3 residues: CASSPTSGKGDTQYF. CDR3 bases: TGTGCCAGCTCACCTACTAGCGGGAAAGGGGATACGCAGTATTTT.

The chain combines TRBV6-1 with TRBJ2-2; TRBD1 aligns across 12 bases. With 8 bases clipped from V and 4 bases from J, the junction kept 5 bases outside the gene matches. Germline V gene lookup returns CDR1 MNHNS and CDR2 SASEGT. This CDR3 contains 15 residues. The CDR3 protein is CASGGQGAVTGELFF. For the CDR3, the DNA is TGTGCCAGCGGGGGACAGGGGGCGGTCACCGGGGAGCTGTTTTTT.

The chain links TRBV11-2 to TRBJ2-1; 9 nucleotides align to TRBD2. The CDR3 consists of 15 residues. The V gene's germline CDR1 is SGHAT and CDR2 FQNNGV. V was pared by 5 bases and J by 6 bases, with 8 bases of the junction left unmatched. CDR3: CASSPLAGRVNEQFF. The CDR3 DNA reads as TGTGCCAGCAGCCCGCTAGCGGGGAGGGTCAATGAGCAGTTCTTC. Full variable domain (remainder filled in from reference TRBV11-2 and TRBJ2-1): EAGVAQSPRYKIIEKRQSVAFWCNPISGHATLYWYQQILGQGPKLLIQFQNNGVVDDSQLPKDRFSAERLKGVDSTLKIQPAKLEDSAVYLCASSPLAGRVNEQFFGPGTRLTVL.

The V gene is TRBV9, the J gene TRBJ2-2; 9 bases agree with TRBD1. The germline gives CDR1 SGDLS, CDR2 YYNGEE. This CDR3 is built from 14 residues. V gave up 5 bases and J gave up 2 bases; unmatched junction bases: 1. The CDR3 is CASRGQGNTGELFF. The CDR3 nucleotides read TGTGCCAGCAGGGGACAGGGAAACACCGGGGAGCTGTTTTTT. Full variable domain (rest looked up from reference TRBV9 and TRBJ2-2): DSGVTQTPKHLITATGQRVTLRCSPRSGDLSVYWYQQSLDQGLQFLIQYYNGEERAKGNILERFSAQQFPDLHSELNLSSLELGDSALYFCASRGQGNTGELFFGEGSRLTVL.

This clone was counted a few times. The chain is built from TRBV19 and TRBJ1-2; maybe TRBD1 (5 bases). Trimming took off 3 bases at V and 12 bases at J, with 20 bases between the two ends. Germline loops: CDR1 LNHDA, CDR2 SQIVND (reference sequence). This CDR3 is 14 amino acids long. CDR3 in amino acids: CASSMGRQGGLHTF. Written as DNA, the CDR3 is TGTGCCAGTAGTATGGGTAGGCAGGGCGGCTTACACACCTTC.

The CDR3 nucleotides read TGTGCCAGCAGCCGTTTTTCAGGGGATACGCAGTATTTT. Translated: CASSRFSGDTQYF. V is TRBV5-6 and J is TRBJ2-3, with D possibly matching TRBD1 (5 bases). This CDR3 has 13 amino acids. Germline values: CDR1 SGHDT, CDR2 YYEEEE. The germline V and J ends were trimmed by 4 bases and 6 bases, with 12 bases remaining between them.

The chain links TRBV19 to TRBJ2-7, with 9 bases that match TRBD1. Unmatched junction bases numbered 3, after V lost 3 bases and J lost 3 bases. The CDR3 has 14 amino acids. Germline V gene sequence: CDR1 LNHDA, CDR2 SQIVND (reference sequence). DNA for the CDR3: TGTGCCAGTAGTATCGGGGGACAGGGCTACGAGCAGTACTTC. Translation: CASSIGGQGYEQYF.